This T cell receptor beta chain emerged from a study of PD-1 blockade in classical Hodgkin lymphoma (dated by TCRdb to the early 2020s). Background for the entire study: Nivolumab dosing was 3 mg/kg intravenously every 2 weeks, continuing until either disease progression or unacceptable toxicity. The study used CyTOF and TCR beta sequencing to define a peripheral blood immune signature of response to PD-1 blockade in classical Hodgkin lymphoma.

Genomic DNA was extracted with the Qiagen DNeasy kit from unsorted PBMCs and from negatively selected CD4+ and CD8+ fractions. Using primers that anneal to V and J segments, immunoSEQ multiplex PCR amplified the TCR beta CDR3 regions. A synthetic immune receptor repertoire was used to minimize amplification bias, and any residual bias was removed computationally once sequencing was done. From the authors' description of their analysis: Repertoire diversity was quantified as the Shannon entropy index using custom Python scripts. Unsorted, CD4+ and CD8+ repertoires were examined separately, except in combined analyses, for which CD4+ and CD8+ sequences were merged in silico. Clonal expansion was defined as at least a 2-fold frequency increase after treatment relative to C1D1, with a pseudocount of 0.5 for undetected baseline clones. Singleton clones were defined as clones with 0 or 1 copy at C1D1, and non-singleton clones were defined as clones with 2 or more copies. Clones expanded in unsorted samples were assigned a CD4+, CD8+ or unknown annotation through matching of protein sequences in sorted samples from the same patient. Diversity changes from C1D1 to C4D1 were tested in paired samples using Wilcoxon tests. TCRdb mirrors the immuneACCESS table, restricted to in-frame sequences. Some clones are absent from its copies; in checked studies, under half trace to an unresolved V gene, and the reason for the others is unknown. V, J and clone size were drawn from that table, and D and trimming were deduced from the DNA. The sample table holds about 44,000 clones, of which roughly two thirds were seen once. The ten biggest clones cover 3.1% of the sample.

The germline V gene encodes CDR1 WNHNN and CDR2 SYGVQD (reference sequence). Measured from the cysteine to the phenylalanine, the CDR3 is 18 residues long. Kept here is only the CDR3 DNA, which spans 54 bases and is read in frame from base 1. Trimming takes 6 bases off V and 3 bases off J; junction bases not matched to a gene: 16. Study-wide findings and limitations: Lower diversity was observed in patients in whom nivolumab was started less than 1 year after ASCT, and these patients were excluded from later analyses so that confounding by immune reconstitution would be avoided. CD4+ but not CD8+ TCR diversity rose significantly by C4D1 (p=0.0027 vs p=0.16), most apparent in complete responders (p=0.02). Newly diagnosed patients were reported to have lower baseline TCR diversity than healthy donors, and relapsed/refractory patients were reported to have lower baseline TCR diversity still. Only a single clinical trial cohort was studied, and what caused the repertoire differences, possibly disease activity or prior therapy, remained undefined. Baseline diversity similar to that of newly diagnosed patients was observed in trial patients achieving complete response, whereas significantly lower diversity was observed in partial responders and progressors.

Per the publication, the time point label means: cycle 4 day 1 (C4D1), after less than seven weeks of nivolumab. All trial patients had relapsed after autologous stem cell transplantation, with cohorts A, B and C differing in prior brentuximab vedotin exposure. The trial cohort was composed of approximately 60 patients with relapsed/refractory classical Hodgkin lymphoma, for whom complete response, partial response or progressive disease was recorded as best overall response. Single-agent nivolumab was administered to trial patients in the multi-cohort phase II CheckMate 205 trial. An independent review committee assessed best overall response using the 2007 International Working Group response criteria. Trial PBMCs were obtained immediately prior to nivolumab initiation (C1D1) and on therapy at cycle 2 day 1 and cycle 4 day 1. Peripheral blood was collected in 8 mL Vacutainer Cell Preparation Tubes, from which PBMCs were isolated by centrifugation and then cryopreserved.

In its sample, this clone was seen a few times. It has no known antigen specificity. No base quality values were provided; no much bigger clone lies one nucleotide off. The clonotype was recovered from a human donor with classical Hodgkin lymphoma. Specimen: peripheral blood mononuclear cells (PBMCs), collected before the fourth cycle of nivolumab. This receptor chain uses TRBV10-1 and TRBJ1-1; 10 bases in the junction line up with TRBD1. The CDR3 region reads CASRLADRGLDAYTEAFF. The nucleotide sequence reads as follows: TGCGCCAGCAGGCTGGCCGACAGGGGGCTCGATGCGTACACTGAAGCTTTCTTT.